These 10 T cell receptor beta chains originate from one sample sequenced in a study of CD8 T cells in Susac syndrome. RNA totalling roughly 0.45 to 1 ug underwent reverse transcription with random hexamers. TCRdb re-called the immunoSEQ multiplex PCR reads with MiXCR, one entry per CDR3 protein. Of about 140,000 distinct CDR3 sequences in the sample, under 97% are singletons; the top ten hold 0.065% to 0.1%. The source material was CD4+ T cells from PBMCs. These receptors were taken from a human donor with Susac syndrome.

The chain employs TRBV18 and TRBJ2-7; TRBD2 aligns across 7 bases. CDR1 is KGHSH, CDR2 LQKENI, per germline. The CDR3 is made up of 12 amino acids. V was clipped by 8 bases and J by 4 bases; unmatched bases: 5. The CDR3 loop is CASSPGRYEQYF. In DNA, the CDR3 is TGTGCCAGCAGCCCCGGGAGGTACGAGCAGTACTTC.

The chain is built from TRBV7-2 and TRBJ2-6; D call uncertain. V lost 1 base and J 3 bases, leaving 10 bases between the germline ends. The CDR3 has 16 residues. CDR1 is SGHTA and CDR2 is FQGNSA in the germline V gene. The CDR3 reads CASSLVAVGGANVLTF. CDR3 coding DNA: TGTGCCAGCAGCTTAGTGGCCGTGGGTGGGGCCAACGTCCTGACTTTC.

This chain joins TRBV6-4 and TRBJ2-1; 9 bases match TRBD1. The J segment lost 8 bases and the V segment lost 8 bases, leaving 13 bases of the junction unmatched. The CDR3 is 15 amino acids. Germline V CDR1 and CDR2: MRHNA, SNTAGT. The CDR3 DNA sequence: TGTGCCAGCTCTGAGAGCCAAACAGGGGGCGATGAGCAGTTCTTC. It specifies CASSESQTGGDEQFF.

V and J are TRBV27 and TRBJ2-2; 7 nucleotides match TRBD2. This CDR3 has 18 residues. Germline trimming cut 1 base from V and 8 bases from J; bases unmatched to any gene: 16. Germline V gene data show CDR1 as MNHEY and CDR2 as SMNVEV (reference sequence). CDR3 protein: CASSLFLRTSRFGGELFF. The CDR3, as DNA: TGTGCCAGCAGTTTATTCCTCAGGACTAGTCGGTTTGGAGGGGAGCTGTTTTTT.

The chain employs TRBV20-1 and TRBJ2-7; 10 positions agree with TRBD2. Germline values: CDR1 DFQATT, CDR2 SNEGSKA (reference sequence). The CDR3 spans 14 residues. After removal of 6 bases from V and 2 bases from J, the junction contained 7 bases not matched to a gene. CDR3 protein: CSAGRSGGTYEQYF. CDR3 bases: TGCAGTGCGGGTCGTAGCGGGGGGACCTACGAGCAGTACTTC.

The chain uses TRBV7-2 and TRBJ1-3; D gene ambiguous. CDR1 and CDR2 (germline): SGHTA, FQGNSA. The CDR3 has 15 residues. V was clipped by 6 bases and J by 2 bases, with 14 bases between them. This chain's CDR3 is CASRLTAETGNTIYF. The CDR3 DNA sequence: TGTGCCAGCAGGCTTACAGCCGAAACTGGAAACACCATATATTTT.

The chain recombines TRBV3-1 with TRBJ2-4; D gene uncertain. Trimming shortened V by 1 base and J by 4 bases, and 8 bases separated the two germline ends. Germline V lookup: CDR1 LGHDT, CDR2 YNNKEL (reference sequence). The CDR3 runs 14 residues. The CDR3: CASSQVVSKNIQYF. CDR3 DNA: TGTGCCAGCAGCCAAGTCGTCAGTAAAAACATTCAGTACTTC.

The V call is TRBV5-1, the J call TRBJ2-1, with 8 bases fitting TRBD1. J lost 7 bases, V lost 3 bases, and 6 bases had no gene match. In germline, CDR1 is SGHRS, CDR2 YFSETQ. This CDR3 contains 14 residues. The CDR3 nucleotides are TGCGCCAGCAGCTGGGGACAGGAGGGTAATGAGCAGTTCTTC. Protein product: CASSWGQEGNEQFF.

This rearrangement joins TRBV5-1 to TRBJ2-1; D gene unclear. V shed 4 bases and J shed 3 bases, with 14 bases lying between them. The CDR3 length is 15 residues. CDR1 is SGHRS and CDR2 is YFSETQ in the germline V gene. The CDR3 coding sequence is TGCGCCAGCAGCGTGGACGGAAAGCTCTACAATGAGCAGTTCTTC. This gives the protein CASSVDGKLYNEQFF.

This chain connects TRBV5-1 to TRBJ2-7, with 9 bases matching TRBD1. The CDR3 covers 15 residues. Germline lookup yields CDR1 SGHRS and CDR2 YFSETQ. V lost 3 bases, J lost 3 bases, and 7 bases stayed unmatched. The CDR3 loop is CASSYAGTGLYEQYF. The DNA for the CDR3 is TGCGCCAGCAGCTACGCCGGGACAGGGCTCTACGAGCAGTACTTC.